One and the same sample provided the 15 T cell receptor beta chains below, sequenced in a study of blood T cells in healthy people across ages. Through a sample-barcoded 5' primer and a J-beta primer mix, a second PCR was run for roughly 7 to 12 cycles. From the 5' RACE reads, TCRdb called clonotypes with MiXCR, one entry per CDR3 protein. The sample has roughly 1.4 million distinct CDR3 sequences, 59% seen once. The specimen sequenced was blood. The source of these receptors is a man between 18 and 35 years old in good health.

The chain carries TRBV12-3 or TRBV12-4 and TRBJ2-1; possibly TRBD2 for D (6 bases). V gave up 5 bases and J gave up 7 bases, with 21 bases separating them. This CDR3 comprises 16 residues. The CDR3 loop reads CASSPYLGSGDNEQFF. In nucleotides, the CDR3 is TGTGCCAGCAGTCCCTATTTGGGGTCGGGAGATAATGAGCAGTTCTTC.

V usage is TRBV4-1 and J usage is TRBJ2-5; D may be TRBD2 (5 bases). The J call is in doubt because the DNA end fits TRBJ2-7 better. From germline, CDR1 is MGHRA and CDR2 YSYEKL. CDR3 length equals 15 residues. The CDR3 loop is CASSQVPDYSYEQYF. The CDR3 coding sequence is TGCGCCAGCAGCCAAGTACCAGACTACTCCTACGAGCAGTACTTC.

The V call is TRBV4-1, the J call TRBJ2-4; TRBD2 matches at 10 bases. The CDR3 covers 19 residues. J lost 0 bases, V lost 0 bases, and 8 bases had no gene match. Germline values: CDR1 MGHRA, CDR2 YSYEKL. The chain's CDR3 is CASSQDSSGGFLAKNIQYF. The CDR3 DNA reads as TGCGCCAGCAGCCAAGACTCTAGCGGGGGCTTTCTAGCCAAAAACATTCAGTACTTC.

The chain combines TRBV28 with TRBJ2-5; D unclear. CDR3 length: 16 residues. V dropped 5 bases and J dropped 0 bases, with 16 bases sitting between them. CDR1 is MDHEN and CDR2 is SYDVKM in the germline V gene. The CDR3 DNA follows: TGTGCCAGCAGTCCGTCCGTAATTGGGGACCAAGAGACCCAGTACTTC. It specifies CASSPSVIGDQETQYF.

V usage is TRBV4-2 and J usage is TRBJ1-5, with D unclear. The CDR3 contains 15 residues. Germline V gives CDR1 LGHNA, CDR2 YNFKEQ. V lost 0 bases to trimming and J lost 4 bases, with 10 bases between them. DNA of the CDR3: TGTGCCAGCAGCCAAGAGGGCAGTAGGAATCAGCCCCAGCATTTT. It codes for CASSQEGSRNQPQHF.

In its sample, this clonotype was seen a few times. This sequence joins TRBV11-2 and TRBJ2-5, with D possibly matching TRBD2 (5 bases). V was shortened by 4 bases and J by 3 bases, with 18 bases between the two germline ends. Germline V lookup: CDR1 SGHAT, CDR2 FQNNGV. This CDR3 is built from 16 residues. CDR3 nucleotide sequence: TGTGCCAGCAGCTCTTGGGATCGCGGGCAGGAAGAGACCCAGTACTTC. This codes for CASSSWDRGQEETQYF. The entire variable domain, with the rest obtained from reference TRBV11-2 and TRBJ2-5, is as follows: EAGVAQSPRYKIIEKRQSVAFWCNPISGHATLYWYQQILGQGPKLLIQFQNNGVVDDSQLPKDRFSAERLKGVDSTLKIQPAKLEDSAVYLCASSSWDRGQEETQYFGPGTRLLVL.

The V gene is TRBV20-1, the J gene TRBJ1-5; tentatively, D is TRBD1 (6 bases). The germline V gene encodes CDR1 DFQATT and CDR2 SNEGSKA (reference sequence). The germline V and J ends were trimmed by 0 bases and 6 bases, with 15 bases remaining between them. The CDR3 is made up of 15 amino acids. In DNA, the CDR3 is TGCAGTGCTAGAGATGAGGTTCGGGGGCCTCAGCCCCAGCATTTT. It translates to CSARDEVRGPQPQHF.

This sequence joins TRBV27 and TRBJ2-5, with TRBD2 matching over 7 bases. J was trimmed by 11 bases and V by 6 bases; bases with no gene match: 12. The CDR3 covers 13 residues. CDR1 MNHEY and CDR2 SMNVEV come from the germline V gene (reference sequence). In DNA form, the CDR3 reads TGTGCCAGCAGGAGGGGTGGGACTACGGAGCAGTACTTC. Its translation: CASRRGGTTEQYF.

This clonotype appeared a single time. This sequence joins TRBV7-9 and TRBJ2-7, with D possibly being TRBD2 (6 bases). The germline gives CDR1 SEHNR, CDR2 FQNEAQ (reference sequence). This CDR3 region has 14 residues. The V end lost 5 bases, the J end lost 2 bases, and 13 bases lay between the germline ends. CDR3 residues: CASSRTPGAYEQYF. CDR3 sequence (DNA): TGTGCCAGCAGCAGAACCCCGGGGGCCTACGAGCAGTACTTC.

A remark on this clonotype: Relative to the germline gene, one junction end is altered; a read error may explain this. The CDR3: CASSPRASGPSSYNAPLHF. The DNA for the CDR3 is TGTGCCAGCAGTCCCCGGGCCAGTGGACCAAGCTCCTATAATGCACCCCTCCACTTT. The V gene is TRBV27, the J gene TRBJ1-6, with D unclear. Germline CDR1 MNHEY, CDR2 SMNVEV (reference sequence). The CDR3 spans 19 residues.

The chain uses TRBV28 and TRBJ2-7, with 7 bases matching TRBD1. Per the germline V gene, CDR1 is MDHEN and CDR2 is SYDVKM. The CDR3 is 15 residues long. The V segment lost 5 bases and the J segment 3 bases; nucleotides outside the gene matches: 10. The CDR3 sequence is CASSRTGQRFYEQYF. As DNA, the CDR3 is TGTGCCAGCAGTCGGACGGGACAGAGGTTCTACGAGCAGTACTTC.

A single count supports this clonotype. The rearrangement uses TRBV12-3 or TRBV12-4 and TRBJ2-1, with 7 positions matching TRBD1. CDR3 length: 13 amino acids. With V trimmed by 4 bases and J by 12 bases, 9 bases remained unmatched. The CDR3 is CASSWGQPQPQFF. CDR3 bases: TGTGCCAGCAGTTGGGGACAGCCACAACCGCAGTTCTTC.

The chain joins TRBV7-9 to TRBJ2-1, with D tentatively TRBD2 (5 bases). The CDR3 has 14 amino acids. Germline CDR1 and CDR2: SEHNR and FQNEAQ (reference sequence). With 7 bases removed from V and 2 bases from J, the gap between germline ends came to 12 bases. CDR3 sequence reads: CASTPGSAYNEQFF. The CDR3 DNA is TGTGCCAGCACCCCGGGATCCGCCTACAATGAGCAGTTCTTC. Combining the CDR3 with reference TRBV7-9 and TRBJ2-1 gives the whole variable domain DTGVSQNPRHKITKRGQNVTFRCDPISEHNRLYWYRQTLGQGPEFLTYFQNEAQLEKSRLLSDRFSAERPKGSFSTLEIQRTEQGDSAMYLCASTPGSAYNEQFFGPGTRLTVL.

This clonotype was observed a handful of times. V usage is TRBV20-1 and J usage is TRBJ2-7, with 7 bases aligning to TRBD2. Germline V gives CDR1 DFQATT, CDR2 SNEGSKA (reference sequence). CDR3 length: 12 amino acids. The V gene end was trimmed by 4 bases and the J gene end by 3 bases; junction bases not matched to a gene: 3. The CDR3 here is CSATPGGYEQYF. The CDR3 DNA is TGCAGTGCTACCCCGGGGGGCTACGAGCAGTACTTC.

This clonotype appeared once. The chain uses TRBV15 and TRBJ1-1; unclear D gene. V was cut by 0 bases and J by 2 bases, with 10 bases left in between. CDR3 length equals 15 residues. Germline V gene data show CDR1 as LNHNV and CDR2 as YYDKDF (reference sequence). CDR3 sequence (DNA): TGTGCCACCAGCAGAGATCGGGCTGACAACACTGAAGCTTTCTTT. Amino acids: CATSRDRADNTEAFF.